A selection of T cell receptor beta chains follows, all from one sample in a study of blood T cell repertoires in COVID-19. Measured with immunoSEQ multiplex PCR; TCRdb has only the in-frame clones, and not every one. The table shows 170,000 or so clones, with 80% to 85% occurring only once. The specimen sequenced was peripheral blood. These receptors all stem from an older woman with acute or convalescent COVID-19. The conserved cysteine and the conserved F or W are not part of the CDR3 here. Size values are once, few and many counts, or a class for expanded clones, and some rows have none.

v_gene	abundance	j_gene	CDR3aa
TRBV19	once	TRBJ1-6	ASSISSRGSYNSPLH
TRBV14	-	TRBJ2-3	ASSQDLGGGDTQY
TRBV5-1	once	TRBJ1-4	ASSVGTGDSEKLF
TRBV6-5	once	TRBJ2-1	ASLSGGSYNEQF
TRBV19	-	TRBJ2-3	ASSIKHTDTQY
TRBV5-1	-	TRBJ1-1	ASSSQGGNTEAF
TRBV18	-	TRBJ1-1	ASSRVGDTEAF
TRBV4-3	-	TRBJ2-2	ASSQGRQGGDTGELF
TRBV4-3	-	TRBJ1-1	ASSQDLGTGGFTEAF
TRBV18	-	TRBJ1-4	ASSPQLDRGEKLF
TRBV9	-	TRBJ2-7	ASSVDPSQGKAYEQY
TRBV20-1	-	TRBJ2-2	SASRGATGELF
TRBV6-6	-	TRBJ1-1	ASSQPGQHNTEAF
TRBV5-6	-	TRBJ2-1	ASSSLWDRVGNEQF
TRBV18	-	TRBJ1-2	ASSVKQGDGYT
TRBV4-3	-	TRBJ2-3	ASSQDRGGRSTDTQY
TRBV9	-	TRBJ1-6	ASSAQTGNNSPLH
TRBV30	-	TRBJ1-5	AWSVQDNQPQH
TRBV18	-	TRBJ2-5	ASSPQSGQETQY
TRBV29-1	-	TRBJ1-5	SVFLQGNNQPQH
TRBV4-2	-	TRBJ2-2	ASSLKQRNTGELF
TRBV28	-	TRBJ2-1	ATSGTGAYNEQF
TRBV19	-	TRBJ2-6	ASSIGTGSSGANVLT
TRBV27	-	TRBJ1-1	ASSPGGAWNTEAF
TRBV6-1	-	TRBJ1-2	ASSEEGLPNYGYT
TRBV3-1/TRBV3-2	-	TRBJ1-1	ASSQEGQGTKAF
TRBV27	-	TRBJ1-2	ASSLAGTAYGYT
TRBV7-3	-	TRBJ2-5	ASSLDGGAETQY
TRBV4-3	-	TRBJ2-2	ASSQDDRVGGELF
TRBV5-1	-	TRBJ2-3	ASSSTMGRGATDTQY
TRBV6-4	-	TRBJ2-1	ASSELAGGHSYNEQF
TRBV28	-	TRBJ1-2	ASRTEGHHGYT
TRBV7-2	-	TRBJ2-7	ASSRDFSDEQY
TRBV2	few	TRBJ1-5	ASSEWVGSLYSNQPQH
TRBV5-1	once	TRBJ1-4	ASSFGGRGEKLF
TRBV18	-	TRBJ1-2	ASSLEPTGHGYT
TRBV5-8	many	TRBJ1-2	ASPSAREGFYGYT
TRBV19	-	TRBJ2-3	ASSIGTTSTDTQY
TRBV7-9	-	TRBJ2-5	ASSLVSETQY
TRBV19	-	TRBJ2-1	ASSWTGLGDNEQF
TRBV10-3	once	TRBJ1-2	AISELSGYT
TRBV9	few	TRBJ2-3	ASSFSGGATDTQY
TRBV7-6	-	TRBJ2-3	ASSPMAADTDTQY
TRBV11-2	few	TRBJ2-5	ASSLRRAERETQY
TRBV2	few	TRBJ2-7	ASSLQGRSYEQY
TRBV5-5	few	TRBJ1-3	ASSLSQNSGNTIY